This TCR beta chain was sequenced for a study of blood T cell repertoires in COVID-19. Profiling relied on immunoSEQ multiplex PCR, and the TCRdb table lists in-frame clones only, not all of them. The sample holds 150,000 to 200,000 clones, about 87% seen once. Germline-derived CDR1 and CDR2 are SNHLY and FYNNEI. The V and J ends lost 5 bases and 0 bases respectively, with 8 bases between them. The CDR3 is made up of 13 amino acids. The clonotype was recovered from a man between 18 and 29 years old with active or convalescent COVID-19. The specimen was peripheral blood. The chain employs TRBV2 and TRBJ2-7; the D is unclear. The CDR3: CASSRQDSYEQYF. The CDR3 DNA reads TGTGCCAGCAGTAGGCAGGACTCCTACGAGCAGTACTTC.